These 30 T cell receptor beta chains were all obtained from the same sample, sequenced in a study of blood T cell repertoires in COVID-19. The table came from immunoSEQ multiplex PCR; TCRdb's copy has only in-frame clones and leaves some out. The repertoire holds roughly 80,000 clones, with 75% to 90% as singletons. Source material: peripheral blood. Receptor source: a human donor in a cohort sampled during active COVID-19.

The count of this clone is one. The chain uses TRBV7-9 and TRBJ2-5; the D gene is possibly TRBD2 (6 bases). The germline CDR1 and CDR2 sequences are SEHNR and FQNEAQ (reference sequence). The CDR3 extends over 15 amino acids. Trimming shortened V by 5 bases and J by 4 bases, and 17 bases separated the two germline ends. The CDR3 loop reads CASSLEAGGGETQYF. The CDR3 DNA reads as TGTGCCAGCAGCCTAGAGGCCGGGGGAGGAGAGACCCAGTACTTC.

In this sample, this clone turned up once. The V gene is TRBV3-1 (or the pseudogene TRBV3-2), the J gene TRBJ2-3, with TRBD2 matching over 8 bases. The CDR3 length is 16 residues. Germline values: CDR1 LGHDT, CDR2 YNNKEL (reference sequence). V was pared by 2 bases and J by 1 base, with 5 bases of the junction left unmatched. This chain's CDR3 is CASSQQRERRTDTQYF. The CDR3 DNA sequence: TGTGCCAGCAGCCAACAGCGGGAGAGGCGCACAGATACGCAGTATTTT.

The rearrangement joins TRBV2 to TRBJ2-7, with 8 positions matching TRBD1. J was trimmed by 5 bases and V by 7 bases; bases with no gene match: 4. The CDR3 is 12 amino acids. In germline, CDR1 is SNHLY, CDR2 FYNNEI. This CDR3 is CASKRQGNEQYF. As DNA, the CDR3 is TGTGCCAGCAAGAGACAGGGGAACGAGCAGTACTTC.

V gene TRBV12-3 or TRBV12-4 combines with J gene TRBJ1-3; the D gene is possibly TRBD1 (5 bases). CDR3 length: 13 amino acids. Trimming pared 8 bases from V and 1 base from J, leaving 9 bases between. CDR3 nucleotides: TGTGCCAGCGCTCAGGGATCTGGAAACACCATATATTTT. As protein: CASAQGSGNTIYF.

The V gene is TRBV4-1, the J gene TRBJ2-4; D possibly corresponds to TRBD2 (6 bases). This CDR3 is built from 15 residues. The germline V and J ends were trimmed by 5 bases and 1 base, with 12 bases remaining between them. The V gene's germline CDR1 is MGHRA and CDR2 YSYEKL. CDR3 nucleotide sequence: TGCGCCAGCAGCTATTCCGCGGGGGCCAAAAACATTCAGTACTTC. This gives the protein CASSYSAGAKNIQYF.

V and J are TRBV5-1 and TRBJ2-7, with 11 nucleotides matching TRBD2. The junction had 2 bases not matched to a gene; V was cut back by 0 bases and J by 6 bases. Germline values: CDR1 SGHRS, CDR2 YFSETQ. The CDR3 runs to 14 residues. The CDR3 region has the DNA TGCGCCAGCAGCTTGGGTAGCGGGAGGGGCGAGCAGTACTTC. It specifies CASSLGSGRGEQYF.

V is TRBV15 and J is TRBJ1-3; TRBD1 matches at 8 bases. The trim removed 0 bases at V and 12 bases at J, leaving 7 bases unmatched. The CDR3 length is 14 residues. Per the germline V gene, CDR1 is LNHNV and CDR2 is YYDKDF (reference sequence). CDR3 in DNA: TGTGCCACCAGCAGAGATGGGACAGGACCCAGCATATATTTT. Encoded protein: CATSRDGTGPSIYF.

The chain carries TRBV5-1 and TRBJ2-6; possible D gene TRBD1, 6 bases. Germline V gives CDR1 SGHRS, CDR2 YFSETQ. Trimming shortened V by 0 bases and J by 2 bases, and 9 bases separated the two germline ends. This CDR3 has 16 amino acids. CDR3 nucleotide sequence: TGCGCCAGCAGCTTGGTGTCAGGGGCTGGGGCCAACGTCCTGACTTTC. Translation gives CASSLVSGAGANVLTF. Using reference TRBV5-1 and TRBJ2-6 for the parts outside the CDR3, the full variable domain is KAGVTQTPRYLIKTRGQQVTLSCSPISGHRSVSWYQQTPGQGLQFLFEYFSETQRNKGNFPGRFSGRQFSNSRSEMNVSTLELGDSALYLCASSLVSGAGANVLTFGAGSRLTVL.

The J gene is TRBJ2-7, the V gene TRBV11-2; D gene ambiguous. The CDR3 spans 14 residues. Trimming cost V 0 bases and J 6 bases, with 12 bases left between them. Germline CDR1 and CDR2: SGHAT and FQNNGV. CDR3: CASSLDPGGGEQYF. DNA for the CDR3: TGTGCCAGCAGCTTAGATCCGGGTGGTGGCGAGCAGTACTTC.

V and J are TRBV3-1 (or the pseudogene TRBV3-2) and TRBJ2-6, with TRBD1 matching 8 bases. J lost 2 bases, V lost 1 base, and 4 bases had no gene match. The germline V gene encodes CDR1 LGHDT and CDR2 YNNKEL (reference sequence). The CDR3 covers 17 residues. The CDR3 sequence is CASSQGPGGAGANVLTF. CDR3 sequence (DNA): TGTGCCAGCAGCCAAGGCCCAGGGGGCGCTGGGGCCAACGTCCTGACTTTC.

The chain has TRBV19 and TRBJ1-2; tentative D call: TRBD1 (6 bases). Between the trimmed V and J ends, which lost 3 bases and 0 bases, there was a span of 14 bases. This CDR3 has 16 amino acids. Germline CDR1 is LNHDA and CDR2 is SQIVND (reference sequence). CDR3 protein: CASSIVGDKTNYGYTF. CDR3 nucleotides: TGTGCCAGTAGTATTGTCGGGGACAAAACTAACTATGGCTACACCTTC.

CDR3 sequence: CASSFSETYEQYF. DNA for the CDR3: TGTGCCAGCAGTTTTAGCGAGACCTACGAGCAGTACTTC. The V gene is TRBV28, the J gene TRBJ2-7; D perhaps matches TRBD2 (5 bases). From germline, CDR1 is MDHEN and CDR2 SYDVKM. Trimming stripped 3 bases from V and 2 bases from J, with 8 bases between. The CDR3 covers 13 residues.

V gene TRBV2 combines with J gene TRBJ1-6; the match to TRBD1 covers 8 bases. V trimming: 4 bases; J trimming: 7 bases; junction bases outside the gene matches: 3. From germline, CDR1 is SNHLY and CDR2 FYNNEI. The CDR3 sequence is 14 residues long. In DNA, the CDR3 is TGTGCCAGCAGTGTCCAGGGGGCGAATTCACCCCTCCACTTT. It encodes CASSVQGANSPLHF.

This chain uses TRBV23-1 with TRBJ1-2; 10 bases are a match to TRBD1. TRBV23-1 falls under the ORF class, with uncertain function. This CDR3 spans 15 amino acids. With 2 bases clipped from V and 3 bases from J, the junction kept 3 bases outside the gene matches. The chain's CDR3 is CASSQGQGDHYGYTF. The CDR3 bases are TGCGCCAGCAGTCAAGGACAGGGGGATCACTATGGCTACACCTTC.

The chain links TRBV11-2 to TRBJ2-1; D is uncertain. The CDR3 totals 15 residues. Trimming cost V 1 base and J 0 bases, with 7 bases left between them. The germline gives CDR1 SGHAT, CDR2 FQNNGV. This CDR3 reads CASSLGLLSYNEQFF. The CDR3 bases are TGTGCCAGCAGCTTAGGGCTGCTCTCCTACAATGAGCAGTTCTTC.

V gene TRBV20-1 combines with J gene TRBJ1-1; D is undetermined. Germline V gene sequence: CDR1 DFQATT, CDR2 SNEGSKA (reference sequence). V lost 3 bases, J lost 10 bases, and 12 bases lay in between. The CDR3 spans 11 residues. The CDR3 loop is CSASSPQRAFF. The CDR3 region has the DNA TGCAGTGCTAGCTCTCCACAGAGAGCTTTCTTT.

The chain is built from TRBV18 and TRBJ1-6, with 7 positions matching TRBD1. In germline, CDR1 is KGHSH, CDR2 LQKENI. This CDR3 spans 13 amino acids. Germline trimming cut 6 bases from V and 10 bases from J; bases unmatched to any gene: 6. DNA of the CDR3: TGTGCCAGCTCCGACAGGGAGTACTCACCCCTCCACTTT. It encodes CASSDREYSPLHF.

CDR3 protein: CASSPRTGGRTNTGELFF. CDR3 bases: TGTGCCAGCTCACCTCGGACAGGGGGGCGTACCAACACCGGGGAGCTGTTTTTT. The V call is TRBV18, the J call TRBJ2-2; 10 nucleotides agree with TRBD1. CDR1 and CDR2 from the germline V gene are KGHSH and LQKENI. Trimming took 3 bases from V and 2 from J; bases not matched to a gene: 9. CDR3 size: 18 residues.

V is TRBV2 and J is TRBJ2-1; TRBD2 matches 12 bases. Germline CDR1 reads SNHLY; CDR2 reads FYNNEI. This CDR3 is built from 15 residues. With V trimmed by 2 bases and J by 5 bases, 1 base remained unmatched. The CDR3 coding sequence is TGTGCCAGCAGTGAAAGGACTAGCGGGGACAATGAGCAGTTCTTC. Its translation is CASSERTSGDNEQFF. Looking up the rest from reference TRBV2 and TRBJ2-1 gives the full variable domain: EPEVTQTPSHQVTQMGQEVILRCVPISNHLYFYWYRQILGQKVEFLVSFYNNEISEKSEIFDDQFSVERPDGSNFTLKIRSTKLEDSAMYFCASSERTSGDNEQFFGPGTRLTVL.

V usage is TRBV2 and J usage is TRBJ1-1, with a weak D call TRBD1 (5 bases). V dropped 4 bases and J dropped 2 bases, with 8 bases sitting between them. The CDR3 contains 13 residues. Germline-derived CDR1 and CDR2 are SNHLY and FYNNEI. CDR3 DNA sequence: TGTGCCAGCAGTGTGCAGGGCAACACTGAAGCTTTCTTT. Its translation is CASSVQGNTEAFF.

CDR3 amino acids: CASSIGYSMDTQYF. The CDR3 region has the DNA TGTGCCAGTAGTATAGGCTACAGCATGGATACGCAGTATTTT. The chain is built from TRBV19 and TRBJ2-3; D remains unclear. Trimming shortened V by 1 base and J by 6 bases, and 11 bases separated the two germline ends. The germline V gene encodes CDR1 LNHDA and CDR2 SQIVND (reference sequence). The CDR3 runs 14 residues. The entire variable domain, with the rest obtained from reference TRBV19 and TRBJ2-3, is as follows: DGGITQSPKYLFRKEGQNVTLSCEQNLNHDAMYWYRQDPGQGLRLIYYSQIVNDFQKGDIAEGYSVSREKKESFPLTVTSAQKNPTAFYLCASSIGYSMDTQYFGPGTRLTVL.

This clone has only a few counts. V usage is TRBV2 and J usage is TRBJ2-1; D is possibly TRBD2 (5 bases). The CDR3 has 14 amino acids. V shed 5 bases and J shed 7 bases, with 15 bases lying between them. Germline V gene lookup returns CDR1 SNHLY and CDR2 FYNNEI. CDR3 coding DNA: TGTGCCAGCAGTCCTGCGGGCACAGAGAATGAGCAGTTCTTC. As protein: CASSPAGTENEQFF.

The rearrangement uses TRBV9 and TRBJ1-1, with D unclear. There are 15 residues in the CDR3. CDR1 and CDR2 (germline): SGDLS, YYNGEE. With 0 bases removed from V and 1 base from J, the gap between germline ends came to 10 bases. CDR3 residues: CASSVALHENTEAFF. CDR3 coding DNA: TGTGCCAGCAGCGTAGCTTTACACGAGAACACTGAAGCTTTCTTT.

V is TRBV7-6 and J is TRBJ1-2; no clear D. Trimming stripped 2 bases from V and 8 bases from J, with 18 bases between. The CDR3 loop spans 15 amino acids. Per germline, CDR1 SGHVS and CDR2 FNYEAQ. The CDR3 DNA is TGTGCCAGCAGCTTACGCCCCTTTGATCAGTCCGGCTACACCTTC. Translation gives CASSLRPFDQSGYTF.

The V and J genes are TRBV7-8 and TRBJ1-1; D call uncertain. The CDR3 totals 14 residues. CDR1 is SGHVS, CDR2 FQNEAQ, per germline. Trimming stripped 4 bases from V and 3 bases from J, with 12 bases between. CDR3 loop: CASSSGRSDTEAFF. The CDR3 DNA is TGTGCCAGCAGCTCTGGGAGGTCCGACACTGAAGCTTTCTTT.

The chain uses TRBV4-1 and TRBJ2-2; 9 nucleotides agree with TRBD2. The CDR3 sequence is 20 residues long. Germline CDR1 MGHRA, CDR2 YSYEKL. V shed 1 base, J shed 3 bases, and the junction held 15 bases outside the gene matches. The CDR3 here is CASSQVTGSREGRHTGELFF. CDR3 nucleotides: TGCGCCAGCAGCCAAGTCACGGGGTCGCGGGAGGGCCGGCACACCGGGGAGCTGTTTTTT.

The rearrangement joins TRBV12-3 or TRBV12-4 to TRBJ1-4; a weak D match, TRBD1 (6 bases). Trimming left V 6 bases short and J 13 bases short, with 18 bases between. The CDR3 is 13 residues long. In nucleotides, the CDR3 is TGTGCCAGCAGGACAGGAATGGGGGGGAGACTGTTTTTT. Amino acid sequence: CASRTGMGGRLFF.

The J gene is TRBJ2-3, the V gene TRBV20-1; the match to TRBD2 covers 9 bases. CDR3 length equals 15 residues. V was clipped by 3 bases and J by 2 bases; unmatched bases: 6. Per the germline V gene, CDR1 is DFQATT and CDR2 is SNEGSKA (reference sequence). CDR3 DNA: TGCAGTGCTAGTGGAGTAGCGGGGGTCACAGATACGCAGTATTTT. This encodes CSASGVAGVTDTQYF.

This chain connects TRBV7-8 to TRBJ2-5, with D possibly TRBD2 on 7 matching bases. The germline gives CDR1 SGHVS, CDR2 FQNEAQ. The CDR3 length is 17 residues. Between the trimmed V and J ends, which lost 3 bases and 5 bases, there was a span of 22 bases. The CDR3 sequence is CASSLGGATSGWETQYF. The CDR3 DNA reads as TGTGCCAGCAGCTTGGGGGGGGCGACTAGTGGATGGGAGACCCAGTACTTC.

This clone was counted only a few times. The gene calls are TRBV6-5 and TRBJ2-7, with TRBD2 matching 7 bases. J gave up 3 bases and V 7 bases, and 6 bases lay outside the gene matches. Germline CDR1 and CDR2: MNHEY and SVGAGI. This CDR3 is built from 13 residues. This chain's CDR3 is CASNAPGGYEQYF. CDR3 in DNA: TGTGCCAGCAACGCCCCGGGGGGCTACGAGCAGTACTTC.